The present TCR beta chain was sequenced within a study of blood T cell repertoires in COVID-19. Study overall: Spain, Italy and the United States supplied samples that represented acute and convalescent COVID-19. T cells, B-cell-depleted T cells, or PBMCs supplied cDNA or gDNA.

Germline CDR1 reads SGHTA; CDR2 reads FQGTGA. V dropped 3 bases and J dropped 1 base, with 9 bases sitting between them. CDR3 length equals 14 residues. Only a few counts were recorded for this clone. Authors' analysis steps: Amplification of reference gene primers provided the estimated nucleated cell counts. Sequenced by immunoSEQ multiplex PCR; TCRdb stores in-frame clones only, minus some. V and J calls plus clone size are reproduced from that table; the DNA served to infer D and trimming. The sample yields about 80,000 clones, roughly three quarters seen once. This clonotype originated in a man between 65 and 85 years old with active or convalescent COVID-19. The specimen sequenced was peripheral blood. V and J are TRBV7-3 and TRBJ1-1; D may be TRBD1 (5 bases). As DNA, the CDR3 is TGTGCCAGCAGCTTCCAGGGCGGGAACACTGAAGCTTTCTTT. Encoded protein: CASSFQGGNTEAFF.